This TCR beta chain was recovered during a study of T-cell memory formation after mild COVID-19. TCRdb redid the calling of the 5' RACE reads with MiXCR, one entry per CDR3 protein. The sample lists over 150,000 distinct CDR3 sequences, roughly 18% occurring once. Sample: PBMCs or a T cell subset sorted from them (not recorded which). This TCR derives from a man younger than 35 who had mild COVID-19 (a few samples of this study predate the infection). Cell type and time point are not known.

The CDR3 here is CASRAGVIETQYF. CDR3 nucleotide sequence: TGTGCCAGCAGGGCGGGTGTTATCGAGACCCAGTACTTC. This chain connects TRBV28 to TRBJ2-5; D perhaps matches TRBD2 (5 bases). Germline V lookup: CDR1 MDHEN, CDR2 SYDVKM. V dropped 6 bases and J dropped 5 bases, with 13 bases sitting between them. The CDR3 has 13 residues.